These 20 T cell receptor beta chains share one sample of origin, sequenced in a study of liver allograft versus peripheral blood T cells. In the study overall: In transplanted livers, T cell receptor repertoires were compared with those found in the recipients' peripheral blood.

TCRdb re-called the reads through MiXCR, storing one row per CDR3 protein. Of several thousand distinct CDR3 sequences in the sample, approximately 14% are singletons; the top ten hold approximately 3%. These receptors came from a human patient who had a liver transplant. Some T cells may be graft donor cells.

This clonotype occurred a few times. V and J are TRBV20-1 and TRBJ2-2; D call uncertain. CDR3 size: 14 residues. Trimming removed 6 bases from V and 0 bases from J, with 11 bases in between. The germline V gene encodes CDR1 DFQATT and CDR2 SNEGSKA (reference sequence). Here the CDR3 DNA reads TGCAGTGCCTTAACTCGGGCGAACACCGGGGAGCTGTTTTTT. This gives the protein CSALTRANTGELFF.

This clonotype rates as large. This chain connects TRBV29-1 to TRBJ1-1; maybe TRBD1 (5 bases). Between the trimmed V and J ends, which lost 8 bases and 1 base, there was a span of 14 bases. This CDR3 is 13 amino acids long. Germline V gene lookup returns CDR1 SQVTM and CDR2 ANQGSEA. CDR3 residues: CSSEVGENTEAFF. For the CDR3, the DNA is TGCAGCTCCGAGGTAGGGGAGAACACTGAAGCTTTCTTT.

This clonotype is judged medium-sized. The rearrangement uses TRBV5-4 and TRBJ2-5; perhaps TRBD2 as D (6 bases). The CDR3 runs to 19 residues. Deletions cut 3 bases from V and 3 bases from J, with 27 bases between. Germline lookup yields CDR1 SGHNT and CDR2 YYREEE (reference sequence). For the CDR3, the DNA is TGTGCCAGCAGCTCTCTTTGGACTAACGAATTCACGGGAAAAGAGACCCAGTACTTC. Its protein is CASSSLWTNEFTGKETQYF.

This clonotype was observed at least ten times. The J gene is TRBJ2-7, the V gene TRBV6-2 or TRBV6-3, with TRBD2 matching 10 bases. CDR1 is MNHEY, CDR2 SVGEGT, per germline. The CDR3 is 17 residues long. The V and J ends lost 2 bases and 2 bases, in that order; junction bases with no gene match: 9. The CDR3 DNA reads as TGTGCCAGCAGTTACGCCCGAGCAGCGGGAGGGCCCTACGAGCAGTACTTC. This translates into CASSYARAAGGPYEQYF.

The V call is TRBV24-1, the J call TRBJ2-2; TRBD1 matches at 8 bases. V shed 2 bases, J shed 0 bases, and the junction held 1 base outside the gene matches. Per the germline V gene, CDR1 is KGHDR and CDR2 is SFDVKD. This CDR3 comprises 16 residues. CDR3 sequence (DNA): TGTGCCACCAGTGATTCGGGACAGGCGAACACCGGGGAGCTGTTTTTT. Translation gives CATSDSGQANTGELFF.

J is TRBJ2-7 and V is TRBV12-3 or TRBV12-4; 8 bases map to TRBD1. The CDR3 runs to 13 residues. J lost 7 bases, V lost 5 bases, and 7 bases had no gene match. The CDR3 is CASSVDRGGEQYF. The CDR3 DNA follows: TGTGCCAGCAGTGTTGACAGGGGCGGTGAGCAGTACTTC.

This clonotype has more than one count but fewer than ten. V is TRBV14 and J is TRBJ1-6; D gene unclear. V gave up 1 base and J gave up 9 bases, with 16 bases separating them. Germline-derived CDR1 and CDR2 are SGHDN and FVKESK. CDR3 length: 16 amino acids. As DNA, the CDR3 is TGTGCCAGCAGCCAAGGAATCCAGTACTACGGTTCACCCCTCCACTTT. Translation gives CASSQGIQYYGSPLHF.

This clonotype was seen a handful of times. This chain's CDR3 is CASSLGGSQGVNEQFF. The CDR3, as DNA: TGTGCCAGCAGCTTAGGTGGGTCGCAGGGAGTAAATGAGCAGTTCTTC. V gene TRBV11-3 combines with J gene TRBJ2-1, with D perhaps being TRBD1 or TRBD2 (5 bases each). The germline CDR1 and CDR2 sequences are SGHNT and YENEEA. Trimming cost V 1 base and J 7 bases, with 17 bases left between them. The CDR3 runs to 16 residues.

Relative to its sample, this clonotype is medium-sized. V usage is TRBV18 and J usage is TRBJ1-1; TRBD1 matches at 8 bases. V shed 5 bases and J 1 base; nucleotides not matched to a gene: 0. The CDR3 loop spans 13 amino acids. Germline V gives CDR1 KGHSH, CDR2 LQKENI. The CDR3 is CASSGQGNTEAFF. DNA for the CDR3: TGTGCCAGCTCAGGACAGGGGAACACTGAAGCTTTCTTT.

Sample share makes this clonotype medium-sized. The J gene is TRBJ1-2, the V gene TRBV28; D is uncertain. CDR1 is MDHEN, CDR2 SYDVKM, per germline. The CDR3 runs 11 residues. V was shortened by 2 bases and J by 3 bases, with 1 base between the two germline ends. CDR3 in amino acids: CASSLDYGYTF. In DNA, the CDR3 is TGTGCCAGCAGTTTAGACTATGGCTACACCTTC.

By proportion, this clonotype is medium-sized. This sequence joins TRBV19 and TRBJ2-3; no clear D. The CDR3 totals 14 residues. Per germline, CDR1 LNHDA and CDR2 SQIVND (reference sequence). V was cut by 3 bases and J by 2 bases, with 9 bases left in between. CDR3 sequence (DNA): TGTGCCAGTAGTATCAGAGTCGTCACAGATACGCAGTATTTT. It is translated as CASSIRVVTDTQYF.

This clonotype rates as large. This chain links TRBV19 with TRBJ1-1; TRBD1 agrees at 10 bases. The germline gives CDR1 LNHDA, CDR2 SQIVND (reference sequence). J lost 4 bases, V lost 2 bases, and 10 bases had no gene match. CDR3 length: 17 amino acids. In DNA, the CDR3 is TGTGCCAGTAGTATACTAGGACAGGGGGTGGGGAGCACTGAAGCTTTCTTT. This codes for CASSILGQGVGSTEAFF.

This clonotype is deemed medium-sized (0.01 to 0.1%). The chain employs TRBV19 and TRBJ1-3, with TRBD1 matching over 7 bases. Trimming cost V 10 bases and J 0 bases; bases outside gene matches: 9. The germline V gene encodes CDR1 LNHDA and CDR2 SQIVND (reference sequence). The CDR3 sequence is 15 residues long. The CDR3 here is CATIDRVGSGNTIYF. The CDR3 nucleotides are TGTGCCACCATCGACAGGGTCGGCTCTGGAAACACCATATATTTT.

By share, this clonotype counts as medium-sized. The rearrangement uses TRBV28 and TRBJ2-7; D could derive from TRBD1 or TRBD2 (7 bases each). The CDR3 contains 13 residues. V was trimmed by 10 bases and J by 2 bases, leaving 15 bases between them. CDR1 and CDR2 from the germline V gene are MDHEN and SYDVKM. The CDR3 region has the DNA TGTGCCACCAGGGGGGGCCAAACCTACGAGCAGTACTTC. Protein product: CATRGGQTYEQYF.

By its share, this clonotype is medium-sized. DNA for the CDR3: TGTGCCAGTAGTATTGGTGGGCAGGGAGGTCAAGAGACCCAGTACTTC. Encoded protein: CASSIGGQGGQETQYF. This chain links TRBV19 with TRBJ2-5, with D possibly being TRBD2 (6 bases). CDR3 length: 16 residues. CDR1 and CDR2 (germline): LNHDA, SQIVND (reference sequence). The ends were cut back, 3 bases at V and 2 bases at J, with 16 bases in the middle. The full variable domain, in which reference TRBV19 and TRBJ2-5 provide the parts outside the CDR3, is DGGITQSPKYLFRKEGQNVTLSCEQNLNHDAMYWYRQDPGQGLRLIYYSQIVNDFQKGDIAEGYSVSREKKESFPLTVTSAQKNPTAFYLCASSIGGQGGQETQYFGPGTRLLVL.

This clonotype was seen only a few times. This chain links TRBV12-3 or TRBV12-4 with TRBJ2-5; D could derive from TRBD1 or TRBD2 (5 bases each). The CDR3 loop spans 13 amino acids. V shed 7 bases and J shed 1 base, with 10 bases lying between them. DNA of the CDR3: TGTGCCAGCACTCCTGGGACCCAAGAGACCCAGTACTTC. Translated, it gives CASTPGTQETQYF.

V is TRBV7-9 and J is TRBJ1-1; tentatively, D is TRBD1 (5 bases). Germline V gives CDR1 SEHNR, CDR2 FQNEAQ (reference sequence). The CDR3 extends over 12 amino acids. V was cut by 6 bases and J by 10 bases, with 15 bases left in between. CDR3 sequence: CASSSTGEVAFF. The CDR3 DNA reads TGTGCCAGCAGTAGCACGGGGGAAGTAGCTTTCTTT.

In this sample, this clonotype is medium-sized. The chain uses TRBV9 and TRBJ1-5; a weak D match, TRBD1 (6 bases). Trimming pared 0 bases from V and 6 bases from J, leaving 10 bases between. Per germline, CDR1 SGDLS and CDR2 YYNGEE. The CDR3 extends over 14 amino acids. The CDR3 DNA reads as TGTGCCAGCAGCGTAGCAGGGGATGGTCAGCCCCAGCATTTT. It specifies CASSVAGDGQPQHF.

The rearrangement joins TRBV30 to TRBJ1-3; D gene unclear. Germline V gives CDR1 GTSNPN, CDR2 SVGIG (reference sequence). The CDR3 spans 13 residues. V gave up 0 bases and J gave up 1 base, with 4 bases separating them. CDR3 loop: CAWSVNSGNTIYF. The CDR3 DNA sequence: TGTGCCTGGAGTGTGAATTCTGGAAACACCATATATTTT.

This chain links TRBV20-1 with TRBJ1-5, with D possibly TRBD1 on 5 matching bases. The V gene lost 6 bases and the J gene lost 4 bases, with 13 bases spanning the gap. The CDR3 is 13 residues long. The V gene's germline CDR1 is DFQATT and CDR2 SNEGSKA (reference sequence). CDR3: CSAGGTSNQPQHF. Written as DNA, the CDR3 is TGCAGTGCCGGTGGGACTTCTAATCAGCCCCAGCATTTT.